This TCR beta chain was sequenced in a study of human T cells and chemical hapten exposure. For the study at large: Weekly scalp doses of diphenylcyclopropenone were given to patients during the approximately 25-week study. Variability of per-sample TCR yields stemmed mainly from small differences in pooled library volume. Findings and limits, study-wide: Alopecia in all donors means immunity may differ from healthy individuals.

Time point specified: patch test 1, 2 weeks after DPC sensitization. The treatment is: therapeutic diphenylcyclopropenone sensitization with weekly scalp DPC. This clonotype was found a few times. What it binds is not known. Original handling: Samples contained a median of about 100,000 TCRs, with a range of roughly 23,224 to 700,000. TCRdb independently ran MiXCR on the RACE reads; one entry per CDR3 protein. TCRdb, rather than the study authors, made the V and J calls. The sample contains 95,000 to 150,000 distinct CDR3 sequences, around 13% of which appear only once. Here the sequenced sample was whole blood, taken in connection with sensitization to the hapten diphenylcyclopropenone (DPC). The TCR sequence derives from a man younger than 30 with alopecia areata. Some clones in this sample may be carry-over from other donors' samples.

CDR3 sequence (DNA): TGTGCCAGCAGCTTAACCGGGGGTGGCCCGCAGTACGTC. Amino acids: CASSLTGGGPQYV. The chain employs TRBV7-2 and TRBJ2-7; D is perhaps TRBD2 (6 bases). Germline values: CDR1 SGHTA, CDR2 FQGNSA. V lost 2 bases and J lost 9, with 14 bases in between. The CDR3 contains 13 residues.